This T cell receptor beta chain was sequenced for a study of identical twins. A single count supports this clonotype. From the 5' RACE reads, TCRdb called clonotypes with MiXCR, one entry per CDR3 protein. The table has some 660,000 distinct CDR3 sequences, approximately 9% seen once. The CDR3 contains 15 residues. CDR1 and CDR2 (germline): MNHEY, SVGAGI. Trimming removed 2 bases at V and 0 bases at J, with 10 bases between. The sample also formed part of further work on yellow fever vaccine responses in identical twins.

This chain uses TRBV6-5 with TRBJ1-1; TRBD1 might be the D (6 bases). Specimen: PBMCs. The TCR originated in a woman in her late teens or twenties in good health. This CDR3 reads CASSYAGQLNTEAFF. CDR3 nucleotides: TGTGCCAGCAGTTACGCCGGACAGTTGAACACTGAAGCTTTCTTT.